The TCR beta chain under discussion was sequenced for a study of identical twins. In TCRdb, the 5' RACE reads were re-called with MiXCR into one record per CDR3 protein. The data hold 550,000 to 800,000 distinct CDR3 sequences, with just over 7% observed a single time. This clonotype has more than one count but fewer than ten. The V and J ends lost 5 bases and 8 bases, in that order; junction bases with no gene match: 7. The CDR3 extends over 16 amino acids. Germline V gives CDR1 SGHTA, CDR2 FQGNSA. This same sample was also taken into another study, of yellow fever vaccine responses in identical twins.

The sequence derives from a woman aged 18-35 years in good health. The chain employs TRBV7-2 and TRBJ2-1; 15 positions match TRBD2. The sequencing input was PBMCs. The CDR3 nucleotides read TGTGCCAGCAGCGCCCGGACTAGCGGGGGGGCACATGAGCAGTTCTTC. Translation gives CASSARTSGGAHEQFF.